This T cell receptor beta chain was recorded in a study of blood T cells in healthy people across ages. Study at large: Template switching picked up about one barcoded beta molecule for each two T cells. Study-wide points: Roughly linear age-related decline in beta diversity appeared, significant by age about 40. Diversity figures derived from one million T cells were judged to underestimate the true value.

Through a sample-barcoded 5' primer and a J-beta primer mix, a second PCR was run for roughly 6 to 11 cycles. Each CDR3 protein is one row after TCRdb ran MiXCR on the 5' RACE reads. Of under 2,000,000 distinct CDR3 sequences listed, about 50% are singletons. Healthy individuals of Caucasian origin from Russia, aged roughly 6 to 95, served as donors. Turning to this clonotype: Its target is unknown. A junction boundary mismatches the germline segment, possibly from a read error.

The CDR3 totals 15 residues. Germline values: CDR1 SGHTS, CDR2 YDEGEE. Sample: blood. V is TRBV5-8 and J is TRBJ1-5, with D unresolved. This TCR was sampled from a middle-aged woman in good health. The CDR3 protein is CASDKTQRSNQLQHF. The CDR3 DNA reads TGTGCCAGCGACAAGACACAGAGGAGCAATCAGCTCCAGCATTTT.